This T cell receptor beta chain was observed in a study of cytomegalovirus exposure and HLA in healthy donors. The wider study: Genotyping of 398 donors showed that around 81% belonged to the Caucasian-associated ancestry cluster. Whole-study findings and limits: Later work found that TCR association rates differed between HLA loci; DRB1 had the most and HLA-C the fewest.

This clone has a handful of counts. What it binds is not known. Use of 60 Vbeta and 13 Jbeta primers characterized the PCR. Profiling relied on immunoSEQ multiplex PCR, and the TCRdb table lists in-frame clones only, not all of them. The table shows 150,000 to 200,000 clones, with over 75% occurring only once. Germline lookup yields CDR1 MGHDK and CDR2 SYGVNS. This CDR3 comprises 14 residues. V lost 0 bases, J lost 2 bases, and 6 bases lay in between. The sample was PBMCs. This sequence joins TRBV25-1 and TRBJ2-3, with D unclear. The origin of this receptor is a man between 18 and 29 years old in good health and CMV-seronegative. The CDR3 DNA reads TGTGCCAGCAGTGAATATAGCCTCACAGATACGCAGTATTTT. Translated: CASSEYSLTDTQYF.